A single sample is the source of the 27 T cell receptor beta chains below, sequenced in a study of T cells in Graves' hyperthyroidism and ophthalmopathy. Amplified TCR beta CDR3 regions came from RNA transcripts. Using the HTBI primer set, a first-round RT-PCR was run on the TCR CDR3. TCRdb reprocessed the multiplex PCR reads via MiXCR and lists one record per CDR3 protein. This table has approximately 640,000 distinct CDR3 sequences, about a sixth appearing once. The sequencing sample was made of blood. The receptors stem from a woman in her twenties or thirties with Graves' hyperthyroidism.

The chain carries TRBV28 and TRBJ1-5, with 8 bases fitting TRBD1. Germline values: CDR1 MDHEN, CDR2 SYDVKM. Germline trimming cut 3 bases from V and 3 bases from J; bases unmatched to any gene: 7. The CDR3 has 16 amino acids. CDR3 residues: CASSFQGQAPNQPQHF. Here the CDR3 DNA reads TGTGCCAGCAGTTTTCAGGGACAGGCCCCCAATCAGCCCCAGCATTTT.

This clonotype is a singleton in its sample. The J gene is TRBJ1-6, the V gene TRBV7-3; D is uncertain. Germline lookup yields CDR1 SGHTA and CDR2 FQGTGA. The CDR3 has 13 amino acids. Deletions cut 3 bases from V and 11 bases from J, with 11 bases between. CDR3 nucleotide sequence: TGTGCCAGCAGCTTTGGTAGGAGTCCACCCCTCCACTTT. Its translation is CASSFGRSPPLHF.

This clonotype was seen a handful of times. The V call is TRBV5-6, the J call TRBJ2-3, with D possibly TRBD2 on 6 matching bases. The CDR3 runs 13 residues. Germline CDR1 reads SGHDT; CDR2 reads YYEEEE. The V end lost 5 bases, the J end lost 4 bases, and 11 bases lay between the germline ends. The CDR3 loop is CASSTGEADTQYF. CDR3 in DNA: TGTGCCAGCAGTACGGGGGAGGCAGATACGCAGTATTTT.

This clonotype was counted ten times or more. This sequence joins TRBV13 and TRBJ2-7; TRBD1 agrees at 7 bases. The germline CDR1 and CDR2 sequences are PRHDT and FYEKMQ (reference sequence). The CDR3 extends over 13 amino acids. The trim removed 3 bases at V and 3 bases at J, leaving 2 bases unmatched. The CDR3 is CASSFGTDYEQYF. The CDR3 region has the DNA TGTGCCAGCAGCTTCGGGACAGACTACGAGCAGTACTTC.

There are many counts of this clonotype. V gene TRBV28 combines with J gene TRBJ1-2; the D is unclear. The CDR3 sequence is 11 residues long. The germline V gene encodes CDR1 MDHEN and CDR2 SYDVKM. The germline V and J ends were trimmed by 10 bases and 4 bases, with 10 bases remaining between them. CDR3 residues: CATPAPYGYTF. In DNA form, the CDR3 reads TGTGCCACTCCAGCGCCCTATGGCTACACCTTC.

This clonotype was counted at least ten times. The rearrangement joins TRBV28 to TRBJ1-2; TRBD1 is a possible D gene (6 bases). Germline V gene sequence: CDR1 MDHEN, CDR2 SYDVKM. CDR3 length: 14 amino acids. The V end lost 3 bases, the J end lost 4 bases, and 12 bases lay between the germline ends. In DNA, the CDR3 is TGTGCCAGCAGTTTCAGGGGTGTTCGCTATGGCTACACCTTC. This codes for CASSFRGVRYGYTF.

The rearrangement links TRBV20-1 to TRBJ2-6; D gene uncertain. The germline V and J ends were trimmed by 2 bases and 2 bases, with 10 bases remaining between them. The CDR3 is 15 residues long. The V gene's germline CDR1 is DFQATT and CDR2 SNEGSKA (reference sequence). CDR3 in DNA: TGCAGTGCTAGACATAGAATCGCTGGGGCCAACGTCCTGACTTTC. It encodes CSARHRIAGANVLTF.

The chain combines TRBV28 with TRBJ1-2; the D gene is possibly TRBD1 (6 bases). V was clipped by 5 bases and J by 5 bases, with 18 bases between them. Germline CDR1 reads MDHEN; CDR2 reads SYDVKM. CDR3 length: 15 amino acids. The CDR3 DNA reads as TGTGCCAGCAGTCGCAGGGGAGGGGTGCGGTATGGCTACACCTTC. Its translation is CASSRRGGVRYGYTF.

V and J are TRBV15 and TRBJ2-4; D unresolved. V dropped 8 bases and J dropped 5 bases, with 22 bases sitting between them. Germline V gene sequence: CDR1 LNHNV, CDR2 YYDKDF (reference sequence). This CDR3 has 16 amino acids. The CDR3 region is CATGESHLGYENIQYF. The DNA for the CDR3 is TGTGCCACCGGCGAATCACACCTAGGGTATGAAAACATTCAGTACTTC.

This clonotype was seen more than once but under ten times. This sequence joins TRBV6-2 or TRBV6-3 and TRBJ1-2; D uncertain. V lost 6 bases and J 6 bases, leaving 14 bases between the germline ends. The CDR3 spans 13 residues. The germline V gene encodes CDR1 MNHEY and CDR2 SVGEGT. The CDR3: CASREGSSHGYTF. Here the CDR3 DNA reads TGTGCCAGCAGGGAGGGTAGTTCTCATGGCTACACCTTC.

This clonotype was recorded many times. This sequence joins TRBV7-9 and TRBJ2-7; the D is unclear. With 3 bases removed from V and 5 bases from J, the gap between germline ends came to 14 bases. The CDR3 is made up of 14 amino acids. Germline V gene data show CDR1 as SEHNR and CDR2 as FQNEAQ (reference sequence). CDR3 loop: CASSFGSGSHEQYF. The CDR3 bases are TGTGCCAGCAGCTTTGGATCCGGTTCCCACGAGCAGTACTTC. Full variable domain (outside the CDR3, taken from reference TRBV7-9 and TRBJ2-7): DTGVSQNPRHKITKRGQNVTFRCDPISEHNRLYWYRQTLGQGPEFLTYFQNEAQLEKSRLLSDRFSAERPKGSFSTLEIQRTEQGDSAMYLCASSFGSGSHEQYFGPGTRLTVT.

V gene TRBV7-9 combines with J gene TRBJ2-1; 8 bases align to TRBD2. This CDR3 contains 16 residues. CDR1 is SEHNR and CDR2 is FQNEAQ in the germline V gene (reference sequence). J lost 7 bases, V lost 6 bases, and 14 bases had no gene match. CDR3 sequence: CASSPPIAGLRNEQFF. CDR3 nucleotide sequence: TGTGCCAGCAGTCCACCCATAGCGGGATTGAGAAATGAGCAGTTCTTC.

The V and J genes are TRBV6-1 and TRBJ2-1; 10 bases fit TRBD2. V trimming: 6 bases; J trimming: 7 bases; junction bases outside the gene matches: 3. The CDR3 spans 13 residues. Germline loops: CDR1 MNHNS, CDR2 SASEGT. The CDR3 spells CASRRGLANEQFF. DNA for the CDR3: TGTGCCAGCAGGCGGGGACTAGCGAATGAGCAGTTCTTC.

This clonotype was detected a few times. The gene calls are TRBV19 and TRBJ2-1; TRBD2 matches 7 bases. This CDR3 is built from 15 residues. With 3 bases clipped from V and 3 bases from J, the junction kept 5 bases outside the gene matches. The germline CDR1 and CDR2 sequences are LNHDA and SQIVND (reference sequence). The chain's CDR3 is CASSIGGSVYNEQFF. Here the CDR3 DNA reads TGTGCCAGTAGTATTGGCGGGAGTGTCTACAATGAGCAGTTCTTC.

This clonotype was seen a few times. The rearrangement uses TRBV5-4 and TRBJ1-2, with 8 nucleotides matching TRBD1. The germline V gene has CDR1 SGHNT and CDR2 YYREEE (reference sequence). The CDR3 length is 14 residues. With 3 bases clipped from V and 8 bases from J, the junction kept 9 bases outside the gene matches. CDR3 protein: CASSSSQGVKGYTF. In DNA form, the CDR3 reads TGTGCCAGCAGCTCCTCACAGGGGGTGAAAGGCTACACCTTC.

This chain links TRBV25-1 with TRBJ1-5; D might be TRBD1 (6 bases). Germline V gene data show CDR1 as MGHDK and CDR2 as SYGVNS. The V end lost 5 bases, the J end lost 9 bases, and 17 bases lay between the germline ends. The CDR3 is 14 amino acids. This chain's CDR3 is CASSSGGGQWPQHF. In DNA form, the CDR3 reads TGTGCCAGCAGTAGCGGGGGGGGGCAGTGGCCCCAGCATTTT.

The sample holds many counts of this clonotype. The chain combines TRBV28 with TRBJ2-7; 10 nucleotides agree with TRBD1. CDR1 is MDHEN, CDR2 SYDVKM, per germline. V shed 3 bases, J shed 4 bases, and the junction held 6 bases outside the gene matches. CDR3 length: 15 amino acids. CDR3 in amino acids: CASSLETGGAYEQYF. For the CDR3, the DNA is TGTGCCAGCAGTTTGGAGACAGGGGGCGCATACGAGCAGTACTTC.

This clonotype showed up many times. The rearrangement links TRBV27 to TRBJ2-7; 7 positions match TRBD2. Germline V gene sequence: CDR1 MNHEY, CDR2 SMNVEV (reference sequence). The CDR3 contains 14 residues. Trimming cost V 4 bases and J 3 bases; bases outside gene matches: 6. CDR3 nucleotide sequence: TGTGCCAGCAGTTGGGCTAGCGGTATCTACGAGCAGTACTTC. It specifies CASSWASGIYEQYF.

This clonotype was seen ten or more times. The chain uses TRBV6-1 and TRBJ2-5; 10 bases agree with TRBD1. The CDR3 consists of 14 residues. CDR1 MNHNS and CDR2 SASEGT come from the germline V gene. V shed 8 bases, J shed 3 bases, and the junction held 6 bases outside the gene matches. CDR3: CASGGGQGKETQYF. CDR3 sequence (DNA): TGTGCCAGCGGGGGGGGACAGGGGAAAGAGACCCAGTACTTC.

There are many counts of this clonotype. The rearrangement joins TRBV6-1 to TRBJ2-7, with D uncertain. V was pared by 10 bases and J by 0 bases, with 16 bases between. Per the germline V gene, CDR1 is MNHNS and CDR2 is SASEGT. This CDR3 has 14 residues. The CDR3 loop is CANKGTFSSYEQYF. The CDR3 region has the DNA TGTGCCAACAAAGGCACCTTTAGCTCCTACGAGCAGTACTTC.

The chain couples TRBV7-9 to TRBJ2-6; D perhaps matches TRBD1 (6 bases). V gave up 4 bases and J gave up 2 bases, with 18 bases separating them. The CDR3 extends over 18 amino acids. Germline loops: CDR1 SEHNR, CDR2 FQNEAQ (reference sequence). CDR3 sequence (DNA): TGTGCCAGCAGCTCCCCGACAGGTCGAACCCCTGGGGCCAACGTCCTGACTTTC. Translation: CASSSPTGRTPGANVLTF.

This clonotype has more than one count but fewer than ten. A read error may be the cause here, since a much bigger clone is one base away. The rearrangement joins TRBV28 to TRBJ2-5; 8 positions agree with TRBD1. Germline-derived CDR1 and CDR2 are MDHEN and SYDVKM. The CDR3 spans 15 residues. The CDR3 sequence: CTSSSGTGGKETQYF. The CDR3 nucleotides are TGTACCAGCAGTTCCGGGACAGGTGGGAAAGAGACCCAGTACTTC.

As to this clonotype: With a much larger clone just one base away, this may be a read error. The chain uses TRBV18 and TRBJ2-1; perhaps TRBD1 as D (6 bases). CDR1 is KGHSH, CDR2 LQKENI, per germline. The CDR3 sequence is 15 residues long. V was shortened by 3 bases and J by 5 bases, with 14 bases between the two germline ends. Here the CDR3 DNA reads TGTGCCAGCTCACCCTTGGGGGCGAGAAACAATGAGCAGTTCTTC. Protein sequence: CASSPLGARNNEQFF.

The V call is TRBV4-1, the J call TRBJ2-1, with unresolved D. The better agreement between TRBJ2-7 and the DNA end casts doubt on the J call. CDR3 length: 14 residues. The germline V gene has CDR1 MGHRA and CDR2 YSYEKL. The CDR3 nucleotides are TGCGCCAGCAGCCAAGATGTCTCCTACAATGAGCAGTACTTC. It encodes CASSQDVSYNEQYF.

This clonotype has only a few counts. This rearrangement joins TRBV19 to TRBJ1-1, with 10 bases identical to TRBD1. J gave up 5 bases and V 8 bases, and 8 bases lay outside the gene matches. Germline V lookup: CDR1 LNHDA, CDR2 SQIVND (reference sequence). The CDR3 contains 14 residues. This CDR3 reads CASVRDRGGTEAFF. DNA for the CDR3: TGTGCCAGTGTGAGGGACAGGGGAGGAACTGAAGCTTTCTTT.

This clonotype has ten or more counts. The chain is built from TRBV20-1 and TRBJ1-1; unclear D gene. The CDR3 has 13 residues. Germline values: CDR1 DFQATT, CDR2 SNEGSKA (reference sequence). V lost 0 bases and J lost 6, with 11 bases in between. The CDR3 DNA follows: TGCAGTGCTAGAGATCGATCCCCAGCTGAAGCTTTCTTT. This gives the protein CSARDRSPAEAFF.

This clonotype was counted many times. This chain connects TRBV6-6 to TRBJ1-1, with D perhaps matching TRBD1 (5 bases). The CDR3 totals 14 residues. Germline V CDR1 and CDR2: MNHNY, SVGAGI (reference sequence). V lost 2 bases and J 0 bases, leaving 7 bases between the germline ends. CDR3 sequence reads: CASSYRQMNTEAFF. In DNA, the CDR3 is TGTGCCAGCAGTTACCGACAGATGAACACTGAAGCTTTCTTT.